The 25 T cell receptor beta chains in this list originate from one sample, sequenced in a study of T cells after yellow fever vaccination. MiXCR was run by TCRdb on the 5' RACE reads, yielding one entry per CDR3 protein. The sample has a few hundred thousand distinct CDR3 sequences; roughly 7.5% are singletons. Sequences were derived from PBMCs, sampled roughly 45 days after the first yellow fever vaccination. The receptors stem from a man between 18 and 29 years old who received the YFV17D yellow fever vaccine.

In its sample, this clonotype was seen a few times. V is TRBV28 and J is TRBJ2-6; D is unclear. The CDR3 is 16 amino acids. CDR1 and CDR2 (germline): MDHEN, SYDVKM. V gave up 3 bases and J gave up 0 bases, with 9 bases separating them. CDR3 sequence: CASSFARTSGANVLTF. DNA of the CDR3: TGTGCCAGCAGTTTCGCACGCACCTCTGGGGCCAACGTCCTGACTTTC.

The chain recombines TRBV7-2 with TRBJ2-2, with 9 bases that match TRBD2. The CDR3 has 17 residues. The V gene end was trimmed by 5 bases and the J gene end by 4 bases; junction bases not matched to a gene: 11. Germline values: CDR1 SGHTA, CDR2 FQGNSA. CDR3 loop: CASSLWTSEDSTGELFF. CDR3 DNA sequence: TGTGCCAGCAGCCTCTGGACTAGCGAGGACTCCACCGGGGAGCTGTTTTTT.

The genes are TRBV12-3 or TRBV12-4 and TRBJ2-1, with D possibly being TRBD1 or TRBD2 (7 bases each). The CDR3 totals 11 residues. V lost 8 bases, J lost 15 bases, and 17 bases lay in between. This CDR3 is CASLGRGLPFF. The CDR3 bases are TGTGCCAGCCTTGGGAGGGGGCTTCCGTTCTTC.

This clonotype showed up many times. The V gene is TRBV2, the J gene TRBJ2-2; D call uncertain. V gave up 7 bases and J gave up 0 bases, with 6 bases separating them. Per the germline V gene, CDR1 is SNHLY and CDR2 is FYNNEI. The CDR3 runs to 13 residues. This CDR3 is CASNPTNTGELFF. The CDR3 region has the DNA TGTGCCAGCAACCCCACGAACACCGGGGAGCTGTTTTTT. Full variable domain (remainder filled in from reference TRBV2 and TRBJ2-2): EPEVTQTPSHQVTQMGQEVILRCVPISNHLYFYWYRQILGQKVEFLVSFYNNEISEKSEIFDDQFSVERPDGSNFTLKIRSTKLEDSAMYFCASNPTNTGELFFGEGSRLTVL.

V and J are TRBV5-4 and TRBJ1-1; tentative D call: TRBD1 (6 bases). V lost 4 bases, J lost 3 bases, and 10 bases lay in between. The CDR3 length is 13 residues. Germline assignment: CDR1 SGHNT and CDR2 YYREEE (reference sequence). DNA for the CDR3: TGTGCCAGCAGCACTAACAGGGACACTGAAGCTTTCTTT. It yields the protein CASSTNRDTEAFF.

The V call is TRBV4-3, the J call TRBJ2-5, with D perhaps TRBD1 or TRBD2 (5 bases each). V was pared by 4 bases and J by 4 bases, with 19 bases between. Germline V gene data show CDR1 as LGHNA and CDR2 as YSLEER. The CDR3 spans 16 residues. The CDR3 here is CASSRDRLSQLETQYF. The DNA of the CDR3 is TGCGCCAGCAGCCGGGACCGACTCTCCCAATTAGAGACCCAGTACTTC.

The CDR3 sequence: CASASGTSGGAIRATQYF. The CDR3 DNA sequence: TGTGCCAGCGCCTCCGGGACTAGCGGGGGGGCCATACGAGCTACGCAGTATTTT. The J gene is TRBJ2-3, the V gene TRBV11-1, with TRBD2 matching over 16 bases. Trimming took 8 bases from V and 8 from J; bases not matched to a gene: 16. From germline, CDR1 is SGHAT and CDR2 FQDESV (reference sequence). This CDR3 has 18 amino acids.

This clonotype was detected a few times. This chain uses TRBV4-2 with TRBJ2-5; 9 positions match TRBD2. This CDR3 region has 16 residues. The germline gives CDR1 LGHNA, CDR2 YNFKEQ. J was trimmed by 1 base and V by 0 bases; bases with no gene match: 3. Here the CDR3 DNA reads TGTGCCAGCAGCCAAGACGCGGGGGGGGTCCAAGAGACCCAGTACTTC. The encoded protein is CASSQDAGGVQETQYF.

The rearrangement links TRBV12-3 or TRBV12-4 to TRBJ1-6, with 8 bases lining up with TRBD1. This CDR3 comprises 15 residues. J was trimmed by 9 bases and V by 4 bases; bases with no gene match: 8. CDR3 loop: CASSSQQGVFSPLHF. CDR3 sequence (DNA): TGTGCCAGCAGTTCTCAACAGGGGGTATTTTCACCCCTCCACTTT.

This clonotype occurred a few times. This sequence joins TRBV29-1 and TRBJ1-2; D is unclear. Trimming removed 8 bases at V and 1 base at J, with 11 bases between. Germline V gene lookup returns CDR1 SQVTM and CDR2 ANQGSEA. The CDR3 spans 12 residues. CDR3 sequence (DNA): TGCAGCTTATGGCAGATTAACTATGGCTACACCTTC. As protein: CSLWQINYGYTF.

This clonotype was observed a few times. The chain is built from TRBV7-8 and TRBJ2-4; D is uncertain. V was shortened by 1 base and J by 0 bases, with 10 bases between the two germline ends. The CDR3 extends over 16 amino acids. The germline V gene has CDR1 SGHVS and CDR2 FQNEAQ. In nucleotides, the CDR3 is TGTGCCAGCAGCTTAGGAGGAGCCCTAGCCAAAAACATTCAGTACTTC. Its protein product is CASSLGGALAKNIQYF.

This rearrangement joins TRBV5-1 to TRBJ1-5; D not certain. V was cut by 0 bases and J by 5 bases, with 6 bases left in between. The germline gives CDR1 SGHRS, CDR2 YFSETQ. The CDR3 totals 13 residues. The CDR3 coding sequence is TGCGCCAGCAGCTTGGAAGGTCATCAGCCCCAGCATTTT. Residues: CASSLEGHQPQHF.

This clonotype was found a few times. The chain couples TRBV4-1 to TRBJ1-2, with 7 bases identical to TRBD1. The CDR3 is 16 residues long. V was clipped by 0 bases and J by 4 bases; unmatched bases: 8. Per germline, CDR1 MGHRA and CDR2 YSYEKL. CDR3 loop: CASSQEGPGQSYGYTF. The DNA for the CDR3 is TGCGCCAGCAGCCAAGAAGGGCCGGGACAGAGCTATGGCTACACCTTC.

CDR3 in DNA: TGTGCCATCAGTGTCCCTACGCCGTCAGGGGGCGGTGAAGCTTTCTTT. Protein sequence: CAISVPTPSGGGEAFF. J is TRBJ1-1 and V is TRBV10-3; TRBD1 matches 8 bases. The germline V gene encodes CDR1 ENHRY and CDR2 SYGVKD. This CDR3 has 16 amino acids. V shed 4 bases and J 7 bases; nucleotides not matched to a gene: 14.

Turning to this clonotype: This may be a read error, as it is one base from a much larger clone. The chain joins TRBV3-1 to TRBJ2-3; 8 bases match TRBD2. This CDR3 has 14 residues. In germline, CDR1 is LGHDT, CDR2 YNNKEL (reference sequence). CDR3 region: CASSQGRGADAQYF. In DNA form, the CDR3 reads TGTGCCAGCAGCCAAGGGCGGGGGGCAGATGCGCAGTATTTT.

The J gene is TRBJ1-2, the V gene TRBV10-3, with a tentative D call TRBD1 (5 bases). The CDR3 runs 12 residues. Deletions cut 6 bases from V and 5 bases from J, with 10 bases between. Germline-derived CDR1 and CDR2 are ENHRY and SYGVKD. CDR3 protein: CAIRGTDYGYTF. The CDR3 DNA is TGTGCCATCAGAGGGACGGATTATGGCTACACCTTC.

The chain couples TRBV11-2 to TRBJ2-2, with D maybe TRBD1 (6 bases). Trimming pared 0 bases from V and 8 bases from J, leaving 19 bases between. The germline CDR1 and CDR2 sequences are SGHAT and FQNNGV. CDR3 length: 17 residues. CDR3 sequence: CASSLDPTLGQKGELFF. The DNA of the CDR3 is TGTGCCAGCAGCTTAGACCCAACTCTTGGACAGAAAGGGGAGCTGTTTTTT.

The V gene is TRBV6-1, the J gene TRBJ2-3; 7 bases line up with TRBD1. With V trimmed by 6 bases and J by 2 bases, 8 bases remained unmatched. CDR3 size: 15 residues. The germline V gene encodes CDR1 MNHNS and CDR2 SASEGT. The CDR3 is CASRRQGHPTDTQYF. In DNA, the CDR3 is TGTGCCAGCAGGCGACAGGGCCATCCCACAGATACGCAGTATTTT.

This clonotype was recorded many times. V is TRBV23-1 and J is TRBJ2-3, with D perhaps TRBD1 or TRBD2 (6 bases each). TRBV23-1 is an open reading frame, and its role is uncertain. The CDR3 is 13 residues long. Trimming removed 8 bases from V and 1 base from J, with 10 bases in between. CDR3: CASPRGGTDTQYF. CDR3 bases: TGCGCCAGCCCGAGGGGGGGCACAGATACGCAGTATTTT.

The chain recombines TRBV18 with TRBJ1-4, with no clear D. Germline V CDR1 and CDR2: KGHSH, LQKENI. Trimming cost V 2 bases and J 5 bases, with 9 bases left between them. The CDR3 runs to 14 residues. The CDR3 spells CASSPSTANEKLFF. The CDR3 nucleotides read TGTGCCAGCTCACCATCGACCGCGAATGAAAAACTGTTTTTT. The complete variable domain, with remaining parts taken from reference TRBV18 and TRBJ1-4, reads NAGVMQNPRHLVRRRGQEARLRCSPMKGHSHVYWYRQLPEEGLKFMVYLQKENIIDESGMPKERFSAEFPKEGPSILRIQQVVRGDSAAYFCASSPSTANEKLFFGSGTQLSVL.

This clonotype came up a few times. The chain has TRBV7-8 and TRBJ1-2; D ambiguous. Germline V gene sequence: CDR1 SGHVS, CDR2 FQNEAQ. CDR3 length: 14 amino acids. Deletions cut 3 bases from V and 2 bases from J, with 10 bases between. The CDR3 loop is CASSLSWENYGYTF. In DNA, the CDR3 is TGTGCCAGCAGCTTGTCCTGGGAGAACTATGGCTACACCTTC.

The chain uses TRBV7-2 and TRBJ2-1; the match to TRBD2 covers 9 bases. The germline gives CDR1 SGHTA, CDR2 FQGNSA. The V and J ends lost 5 bases and 3 bases, in that order; junction bases with no gene match: 5. This CDR3 contains 15 residues. The CDR3 reads CASSAAGGSYNEQFF. CDR3 sequence (DNA): TGTGCCAGCAGCGCAGCGGGGGGAAGCTACAATGAGCAGTTCTTC.

This clonotype was picked up many times. The V call is TRBV5-4, the J call TRBJ2-3, with D maybe TRBD1 (6 bases). Deletions cut 3 bases from V and 2 bases from J, with 13 bases between. The CDR3 contains 15 residues. CDR1 is SGHNT and CDR2 is YYREEE in the germline V gene (reference sequence). The CDR3 loop is CASSSMTGYTDTQYF. The DNA for the CDR3 is TGTGCCAGCAGCTCTATGACAGGTTACACAGATACGCAGTATTTT.

This clonotype was seen more than once but under ten times. V gene TRBV10-3 combines with J gene TRBJ2-7, with D unclear. The CDR3 is 13 amino acids. Trimming pared 0 bases from V and 3 bases from J, leaving 6 bases between. CDR1 is ENHRY and CDR2 is SYGVKD in the germline V gene. The CDR3 bases are TGTGCCATCAGTGAGTCTATGCGCTACGAGCAGTACTTC. The encoded protein is CAISESMRYEQYF.

This clonotype was counted only a few times. The J gene is TRBJ1-6, the V gene TRBV19; 10 bases align to TRBD1. This CDR3 is 15 amino acids long. Germline lookup yields CDR1 LNHDA and CDR2 SQIVND (reference sequence). V dropped 8 bases and J dropped 5; count of bases not matched to a gene: 6. The chain's CDR3 is CASRSGTGDNSPLHF. The CDR3, as DNA: TGTGCCAGTCGCTCCGGGACAGGGGATAATTCACCCCTCCACTTT.